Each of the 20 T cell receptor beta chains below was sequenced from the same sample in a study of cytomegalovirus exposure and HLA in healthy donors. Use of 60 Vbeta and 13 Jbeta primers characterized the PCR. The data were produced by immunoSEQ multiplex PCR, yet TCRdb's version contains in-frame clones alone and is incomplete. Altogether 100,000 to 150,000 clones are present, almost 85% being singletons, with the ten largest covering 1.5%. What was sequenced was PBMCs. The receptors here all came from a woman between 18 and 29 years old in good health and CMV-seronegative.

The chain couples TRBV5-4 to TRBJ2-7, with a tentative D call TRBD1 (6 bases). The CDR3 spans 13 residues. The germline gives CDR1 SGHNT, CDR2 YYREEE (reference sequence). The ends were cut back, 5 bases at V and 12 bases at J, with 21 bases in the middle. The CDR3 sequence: CASSSDSNARRYF. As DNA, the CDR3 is TGTGCCAGCAGTTCGGACAGTAACGCGCGGCGGTACTTC.

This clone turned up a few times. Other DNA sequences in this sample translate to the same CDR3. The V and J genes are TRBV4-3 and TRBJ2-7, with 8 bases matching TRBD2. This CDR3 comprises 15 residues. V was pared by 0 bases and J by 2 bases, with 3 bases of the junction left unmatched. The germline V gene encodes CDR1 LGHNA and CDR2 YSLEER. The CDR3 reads CASSQDPGGPYEQYF. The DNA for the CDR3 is TGCGCCAGCAGCCAAGATCCGGGGGGGCCCTACGAGCAGTACTTC.

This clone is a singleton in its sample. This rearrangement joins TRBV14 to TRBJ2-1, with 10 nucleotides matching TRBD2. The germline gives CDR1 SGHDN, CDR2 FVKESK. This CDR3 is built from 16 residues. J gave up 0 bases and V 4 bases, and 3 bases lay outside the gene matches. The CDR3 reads CASSRSGGFSYNEQFF. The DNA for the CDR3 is TGTGCCAGCAGCCGTAGCGGGGGGTTCTCCTACAATGAGCAGTTCTTC.

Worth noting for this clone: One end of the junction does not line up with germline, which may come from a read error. CDR3 nucleotide sequence: TGCGCCAGCAGCTTGGCCGCAGGTGGGGCCAACGGCCTGACTTTC. Its translation is CASSLAAGGANGLTF. The V gene is TRBV5-1, the J gene TRBJ2-6; a possible D gene is TRBD1 (5 bases). The CDR3 covers 15 residues. In germline, CDR1 is SGHRS, CDR2 YFSETQ.

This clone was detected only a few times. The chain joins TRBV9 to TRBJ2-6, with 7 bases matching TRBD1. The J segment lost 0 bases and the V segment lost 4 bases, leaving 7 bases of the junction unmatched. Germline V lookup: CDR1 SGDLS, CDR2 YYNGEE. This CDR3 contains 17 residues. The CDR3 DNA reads TGTGCCAGCAGCCTGCCGACAGGGTCCTCTGGGGCCAACGTCCTGACTTTC. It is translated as CASSLPTGSSGANVLTF. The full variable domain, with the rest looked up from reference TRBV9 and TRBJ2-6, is DSGVTQTPKHLITATGQRVTLRCSPRSGDLSVYWYQQSLDQGLQFLIQYYNGEERAKGNILERFSAQQFPDLHSELNLSSLELGDSALYFCASSLPTGSSGANVLTFGAGSRLTVL.

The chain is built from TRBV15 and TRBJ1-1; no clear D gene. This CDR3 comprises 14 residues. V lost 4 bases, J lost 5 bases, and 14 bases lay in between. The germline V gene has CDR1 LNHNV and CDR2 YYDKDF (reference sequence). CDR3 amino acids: CATSTGSGRTEAFF. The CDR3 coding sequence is TGTGCCACCAGCACCGGCTCGGGTCGGACTGAAGCTTTCTTT.

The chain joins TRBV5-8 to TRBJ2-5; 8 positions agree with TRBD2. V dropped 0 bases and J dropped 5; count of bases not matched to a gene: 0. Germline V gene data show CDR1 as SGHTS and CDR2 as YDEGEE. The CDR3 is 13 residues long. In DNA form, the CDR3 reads TGTGCCAGCAGCTTGGGCGGGAGGGAGACCCAGTACTTC. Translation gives CASSLGGRETQYF.

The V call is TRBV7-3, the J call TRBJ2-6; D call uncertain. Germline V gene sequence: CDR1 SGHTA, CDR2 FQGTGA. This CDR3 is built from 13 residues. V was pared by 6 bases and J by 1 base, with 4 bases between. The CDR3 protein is CASRLSGANVLTF. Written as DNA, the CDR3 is TGTGCCAGCAGACTATCTGGGGCCAACGTCCTGACTTTC.

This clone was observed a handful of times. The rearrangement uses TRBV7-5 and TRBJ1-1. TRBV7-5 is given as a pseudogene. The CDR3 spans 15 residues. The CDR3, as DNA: TGTGTCAGAAGCTTAAGGGGGAGGGGGGACACTGAAGCTTTCTTT. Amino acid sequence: CVRSLRGRGDTEAFF.

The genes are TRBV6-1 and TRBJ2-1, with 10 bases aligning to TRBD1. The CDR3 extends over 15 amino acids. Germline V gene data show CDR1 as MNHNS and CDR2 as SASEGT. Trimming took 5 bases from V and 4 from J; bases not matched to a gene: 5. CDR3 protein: CASSSTGGGYNEQFF. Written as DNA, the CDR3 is TGTGCCAGCAGTTCGACAGGGGGCGGATACAATGAGCAGTTCTTC.

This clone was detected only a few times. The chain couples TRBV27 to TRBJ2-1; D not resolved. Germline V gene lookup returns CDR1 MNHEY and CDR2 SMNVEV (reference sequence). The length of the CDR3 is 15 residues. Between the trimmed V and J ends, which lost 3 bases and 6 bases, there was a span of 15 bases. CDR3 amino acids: CASSLIAAPGNEQFF. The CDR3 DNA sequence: TGTGCCAGCAGTTTGATTGCGGCCCCGGGCAATGAGCAGTTCTTC.

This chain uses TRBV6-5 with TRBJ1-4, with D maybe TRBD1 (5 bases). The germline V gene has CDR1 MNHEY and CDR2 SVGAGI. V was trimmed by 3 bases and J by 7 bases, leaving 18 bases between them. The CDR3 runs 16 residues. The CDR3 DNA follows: TGTGCCAGCAGTTATATCCGGGGAGGGGAGGGTGAAAAACTGTTTTTT. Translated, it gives CASSYIRGGEGEKLFF.

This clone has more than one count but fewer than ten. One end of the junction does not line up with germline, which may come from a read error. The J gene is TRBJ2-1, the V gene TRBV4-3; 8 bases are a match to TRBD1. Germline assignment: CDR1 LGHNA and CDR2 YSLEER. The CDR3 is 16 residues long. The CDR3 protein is CASSQAPGGSHNEQFF. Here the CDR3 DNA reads TGCGCCAGCAGCCAAGCCCCAGGGGGCTCCCACAATGAGCAGTTCTTC.

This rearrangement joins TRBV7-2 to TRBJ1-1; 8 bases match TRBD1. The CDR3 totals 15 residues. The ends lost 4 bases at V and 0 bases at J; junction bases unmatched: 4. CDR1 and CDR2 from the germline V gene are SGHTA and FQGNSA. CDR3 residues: CASSSQGVLNTEAFF. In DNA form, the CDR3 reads TGTGCCAGCAGCTCACAGGGGGTCTTGAACACTGAAGCTTTCTTT.

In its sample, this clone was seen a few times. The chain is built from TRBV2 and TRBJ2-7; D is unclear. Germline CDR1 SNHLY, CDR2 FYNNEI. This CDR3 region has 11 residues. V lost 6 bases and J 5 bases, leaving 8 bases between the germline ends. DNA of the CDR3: TGTGCCAGCAGCCTCGGTAACGAGCAGTACTTC. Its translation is CASSLGNEQYF.

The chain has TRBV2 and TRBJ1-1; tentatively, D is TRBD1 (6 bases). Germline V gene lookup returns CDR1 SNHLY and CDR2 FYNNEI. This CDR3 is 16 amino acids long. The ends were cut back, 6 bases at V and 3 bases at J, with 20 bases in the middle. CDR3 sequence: CASSRYRVGRDTEAFF. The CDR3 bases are TGTGCCAGCAGCCGTTACAGGGTGGGTCGGGACACTGAAGCTTTCTTT.

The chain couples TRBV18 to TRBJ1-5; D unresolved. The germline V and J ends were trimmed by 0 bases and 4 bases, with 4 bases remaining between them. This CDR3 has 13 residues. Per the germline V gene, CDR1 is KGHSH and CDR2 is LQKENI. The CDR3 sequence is CASSPPENQPQHF. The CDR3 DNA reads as TGTGCCAGCTCACCACCGGAGAATCAGCCCCAGCATTTT.

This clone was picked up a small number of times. The CDR3 region is CASSVLSLSTDTQYF. The CDR3 DNA follows: TGTGCCAGCAGCGTACTATCACTTAGCACAGATACGCAGTATTTT. The rearrangement uses TRBV9 and TRBJ2-3; no clear D gene. Germline lookup yields CDR1 SGDLS and CDR2 YYNGEE. V lost 1 base to trimming and J lost 0 bases, with 9 bases between them. The CDR3 has 15 residues. The full variable domain, in which reference TRBV9 and TRBJ2-3 provide the parts outside the CDR3, is DSGVTQTPKHLITATGQRVTLRCSPRSGDLSVYWYQQSLDQGLQFLIQYYNGEERAKGNILERFSAQQFPDLHSELNLSSLELGDSALYFCASSVLSLSTDTQYFGPGTRLTVL.

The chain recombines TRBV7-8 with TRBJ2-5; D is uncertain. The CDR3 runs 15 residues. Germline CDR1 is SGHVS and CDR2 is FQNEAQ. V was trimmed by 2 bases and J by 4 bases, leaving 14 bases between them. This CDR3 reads CASSLLTLGPETQYF. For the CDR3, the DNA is TGTGCCAGCAGCTTACTGACACTTGGGCCAGAGACCCAGTACTTC.

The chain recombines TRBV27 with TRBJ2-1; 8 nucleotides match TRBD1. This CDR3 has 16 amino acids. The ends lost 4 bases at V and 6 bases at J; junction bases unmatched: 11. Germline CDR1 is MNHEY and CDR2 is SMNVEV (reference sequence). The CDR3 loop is CASSSLDRVIGNEQFF. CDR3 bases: TGTGCCAGCAGTTCGCTGGACAGGGTGATAGGCAATGAGCAGTTCTTC.